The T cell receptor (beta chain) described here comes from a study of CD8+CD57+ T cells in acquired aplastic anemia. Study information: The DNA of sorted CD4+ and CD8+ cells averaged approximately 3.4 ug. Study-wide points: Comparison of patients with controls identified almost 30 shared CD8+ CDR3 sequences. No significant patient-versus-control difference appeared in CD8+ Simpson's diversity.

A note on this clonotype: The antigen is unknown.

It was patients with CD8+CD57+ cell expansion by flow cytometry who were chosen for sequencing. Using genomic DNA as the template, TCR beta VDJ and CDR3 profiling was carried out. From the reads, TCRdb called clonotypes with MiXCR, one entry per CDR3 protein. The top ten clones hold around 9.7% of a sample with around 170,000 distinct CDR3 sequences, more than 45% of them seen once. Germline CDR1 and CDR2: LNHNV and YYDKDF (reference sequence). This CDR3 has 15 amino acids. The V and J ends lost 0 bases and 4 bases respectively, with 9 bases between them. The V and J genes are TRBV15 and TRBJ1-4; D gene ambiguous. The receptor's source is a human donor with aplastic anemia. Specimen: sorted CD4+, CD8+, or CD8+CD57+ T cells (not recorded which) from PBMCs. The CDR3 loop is CATSRDSKFNEKLFF. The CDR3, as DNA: TGTGCCACCAGCAGAGATTCCAAGTTTAATGAAAAACTGTTTTTT.